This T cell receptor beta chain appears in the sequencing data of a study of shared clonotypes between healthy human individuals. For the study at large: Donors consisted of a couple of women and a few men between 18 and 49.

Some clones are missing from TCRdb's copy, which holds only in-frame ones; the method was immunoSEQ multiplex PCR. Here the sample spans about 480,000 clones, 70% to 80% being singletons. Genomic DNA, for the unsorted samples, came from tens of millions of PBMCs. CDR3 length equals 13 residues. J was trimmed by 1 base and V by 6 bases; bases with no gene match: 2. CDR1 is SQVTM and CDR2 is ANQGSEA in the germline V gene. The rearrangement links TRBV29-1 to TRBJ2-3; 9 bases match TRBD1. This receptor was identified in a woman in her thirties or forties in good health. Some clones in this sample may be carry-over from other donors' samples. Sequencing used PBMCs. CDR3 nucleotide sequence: TGCAGCGTGGGACAGGGACGCACAGATACGCAGTATTTT. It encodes CSVGQGRTDTQYF.